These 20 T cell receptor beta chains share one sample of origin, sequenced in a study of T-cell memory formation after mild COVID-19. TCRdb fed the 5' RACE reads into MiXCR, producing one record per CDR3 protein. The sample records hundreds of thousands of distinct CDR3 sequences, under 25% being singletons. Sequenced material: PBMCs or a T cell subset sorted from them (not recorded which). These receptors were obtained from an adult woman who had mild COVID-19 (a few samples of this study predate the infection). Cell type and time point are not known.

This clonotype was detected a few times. The CDR3 region is CAISEGDGREETQYF. The CDR3 coding sequence is TGTGCCATCAGCGAGGGAGACGGGCGGGAAGAGACCCAGTACTTC. This chain links TRBV10-3 with TRBJ2-5; D is perhaps TRBD2 (5 bases). In germline, CDR1 is ENHRY, CDR2 SYGVKD. Trimming removed 6 bases from V and 3 bases from J, with 17 bases in between. CDR3 size: 15 residues.

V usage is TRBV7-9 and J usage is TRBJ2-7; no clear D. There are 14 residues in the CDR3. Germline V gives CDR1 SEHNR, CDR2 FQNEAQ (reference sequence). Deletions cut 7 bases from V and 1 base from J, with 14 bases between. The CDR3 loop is CASTLWPTSYEQYF. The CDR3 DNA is TGTGCCAGCACCCTATGGCCAACATCCTACGAGCAGTACTTC.

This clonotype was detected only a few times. The CDR3 DNA reads as TGTGCCAGCAGCCCCGGACAGGGGGCTACCCACACTGAAGCTTTCTTT. Translating gives CASSPGQGATHTEAFF. The chain joins TRBV5-4 to TRBJ1-1; TRBD1 aligns across 11 bases. Looked up from germline, CDR1 is SGHNT and CDR2 is YYREEE (reference sequence). CDR3 length: 16 amino acids. V was clipped by 4 bases and J by 3 bases; unmatched bases: 8.

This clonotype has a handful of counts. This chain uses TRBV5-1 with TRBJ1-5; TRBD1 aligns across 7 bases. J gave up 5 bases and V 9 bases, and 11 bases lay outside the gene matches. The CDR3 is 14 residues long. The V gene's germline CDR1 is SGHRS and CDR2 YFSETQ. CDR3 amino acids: CATPNRGCDQPQHF. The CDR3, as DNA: TGCGCCACCCCCAACAGGGGTTGCGATCAGCCCCAGCATTTT.

The CDR3 DNA reads as TGCGCCAGCAGCCAAGGTGGGGTCGTTAAAAAGTATTTT. This encodes CASSQGGVVKKYF. This rearrangement joins TRBV4-1 to TRBJ2-3; D gene uncertain. Trimming cost V 1 base and J 13 bases, with 15 bases left between them. Looked up from germline, CDR1 is MGHRA and CDR2 is YSYEKL. The CDR3 is made up of 13 amino acids.

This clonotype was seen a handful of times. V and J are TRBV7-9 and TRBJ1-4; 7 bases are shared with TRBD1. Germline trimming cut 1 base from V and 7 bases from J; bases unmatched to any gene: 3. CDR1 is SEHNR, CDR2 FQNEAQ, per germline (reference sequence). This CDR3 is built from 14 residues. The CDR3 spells CASSLDRGSEKLFF. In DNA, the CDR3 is TGTGCCAGCAGCTTAGACAGGGGAAGTGAAAAACTGTTTTTT.

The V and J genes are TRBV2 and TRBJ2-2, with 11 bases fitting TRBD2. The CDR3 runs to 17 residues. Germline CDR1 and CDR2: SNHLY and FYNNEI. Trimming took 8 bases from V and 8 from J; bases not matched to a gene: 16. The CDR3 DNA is TGTGCCAGCGACACGCGGACTAAAAGACTAGCGGGGGGGGAGCTGTTTTTT. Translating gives CASDTRTKRLAGGELFF.

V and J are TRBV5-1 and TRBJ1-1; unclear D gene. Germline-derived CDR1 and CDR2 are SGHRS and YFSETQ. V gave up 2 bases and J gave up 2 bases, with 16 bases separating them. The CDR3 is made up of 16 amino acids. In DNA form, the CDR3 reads TGCGCCAGCAGCTTAAGGCAGGTTCAGCTAAACACTGAAGCTTTCTTT. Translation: CASSLRQVQLNTEAFF.

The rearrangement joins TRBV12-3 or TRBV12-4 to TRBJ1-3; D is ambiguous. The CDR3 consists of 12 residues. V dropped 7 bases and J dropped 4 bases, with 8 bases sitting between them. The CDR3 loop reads CASIRVGNTIYF. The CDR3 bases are TGTGCCAGCATCCGGGTCGGAAACACCATATATTTT.

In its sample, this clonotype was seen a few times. The CDR3 loop reads CATRGESGVYNEQFF. The CDR3 DNA reads TGTGCCACCAGAGGGGAGTCCGGGGTGTACAATGAGCAGTTCTTC. The rearrangement links TRBV15 to TRBJ2-1; D possibly matches TRBD1 or TRBD2 (5 bases each). With 6 bases removed from V and 4 bases from J, the gap between germline ends came to 16 bases. Germline lookup yields CDR1 LNHNV and CDR2 YYDKDF (reference sequence). The CDR3 extends over 15 amino acids.

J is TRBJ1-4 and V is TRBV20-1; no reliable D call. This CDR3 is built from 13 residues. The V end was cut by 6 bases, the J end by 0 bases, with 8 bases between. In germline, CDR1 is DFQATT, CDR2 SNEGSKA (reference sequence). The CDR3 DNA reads TGCAGTGCCCGGGTCGCAACTAATGAAAAACTGTTTTTT. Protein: CSARVATNEKLFF.

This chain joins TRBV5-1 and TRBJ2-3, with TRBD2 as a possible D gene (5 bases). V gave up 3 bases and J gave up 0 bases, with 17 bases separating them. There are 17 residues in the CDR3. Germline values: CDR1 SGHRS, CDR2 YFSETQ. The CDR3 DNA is TGCGCCAGCAGCTCCTACCCCACGGAGGCTAGCACAGATACGCAGTATTTT. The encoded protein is CASSSYPTEASTDTQYF.

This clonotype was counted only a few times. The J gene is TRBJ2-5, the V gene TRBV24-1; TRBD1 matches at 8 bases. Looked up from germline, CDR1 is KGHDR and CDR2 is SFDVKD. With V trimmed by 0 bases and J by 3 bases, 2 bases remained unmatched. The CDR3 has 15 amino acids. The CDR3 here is CATSDLDRGEETQYF. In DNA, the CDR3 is TGTGCCACCAGTGATTTGGACAGGGGAGAAGAGACCCAGTACTTC.

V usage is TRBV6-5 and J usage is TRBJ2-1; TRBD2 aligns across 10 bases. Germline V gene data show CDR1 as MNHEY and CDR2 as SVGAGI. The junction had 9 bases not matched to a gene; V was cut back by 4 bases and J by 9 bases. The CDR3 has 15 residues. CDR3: CASSSFTSGKREQFF. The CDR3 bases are TGTGCCAGCAGTTCGTTTACTAGCGGGAAGCGTGAGCAGTTCTTC.

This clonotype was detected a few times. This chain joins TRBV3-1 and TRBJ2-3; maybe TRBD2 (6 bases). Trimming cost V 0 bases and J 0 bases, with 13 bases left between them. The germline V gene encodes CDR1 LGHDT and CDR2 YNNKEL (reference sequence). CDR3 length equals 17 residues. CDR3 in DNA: TGTGCCAGCAGCCAAGAGCGGCTCGGGACTAGCACAGATACGCAGTATTTT. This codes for CASSQERLGTSTDTQYF.

CDR3 sequence: CAISRQDNQPQHF. The CDR3 region has the DNA TGTGCCATCAGCCGACAGGACAATCAGCCCCAGCATTTT. This chain joins TRBV10-3 and TRBJ1-5; perhaps TRBD1 as D (6 bases). Trimming took 6 bases from V and 3 from J, leaving 9 bases between them. This CDR3 is 13 amino acids long. CDR1 and CDR2 from the germline V gene are ENHRY and SYGVKD.

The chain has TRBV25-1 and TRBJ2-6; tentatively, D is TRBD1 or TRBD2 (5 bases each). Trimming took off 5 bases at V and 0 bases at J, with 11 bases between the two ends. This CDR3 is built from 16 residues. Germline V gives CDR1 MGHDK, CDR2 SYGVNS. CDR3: CASSIGTVSGANVLTF. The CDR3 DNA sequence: TGTGCCAGCAGTATAGGGACGGTCTCTGGGGCCAACGTCCTGACTTTC.

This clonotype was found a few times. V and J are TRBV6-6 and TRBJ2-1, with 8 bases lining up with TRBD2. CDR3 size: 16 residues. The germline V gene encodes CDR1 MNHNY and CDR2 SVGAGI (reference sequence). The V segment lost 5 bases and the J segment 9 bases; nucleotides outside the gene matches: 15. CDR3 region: CASSDPRSGRVSEQFF. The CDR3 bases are TGTGCCAGCAGTGACCCTAGGAGCGGGAGAGTCAGTGAGCAGTTCTTC.

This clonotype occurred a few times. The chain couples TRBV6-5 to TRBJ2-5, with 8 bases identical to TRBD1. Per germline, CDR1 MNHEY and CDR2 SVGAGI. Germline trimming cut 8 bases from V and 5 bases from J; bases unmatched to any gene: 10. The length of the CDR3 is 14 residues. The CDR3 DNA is TGTGCCAGCTCACCGACAGGGGCTGGGGAGACCCAGTACTTC. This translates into CASSPTGAGETQYF.

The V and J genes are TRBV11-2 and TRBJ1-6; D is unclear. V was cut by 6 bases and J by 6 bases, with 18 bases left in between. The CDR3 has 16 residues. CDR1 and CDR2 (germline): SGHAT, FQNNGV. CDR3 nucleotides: TGTGCCAGCAGAGCTGCCGGGTCTTCGCCTAATTCACCCCTCCACTTT. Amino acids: CASRAAGSSPNSPLHF.